This TCR beta chain was recovered during a study of shared clonotypes between healthy human individuals. General study results and limits: Rarefaction indicated that sorted-subset sequencing remained incomplete although depth was large. Only blood samples were collected, and tissue repertoires likely differ.

V was shortened by 7 bases and J by 6 bases, with 15 bases between the two germline ends. This CDR3 spans 13 amino acids. Germline loops: CDR1 MNHEY, CDR2 SVGAGI. In the sorted-subset replicate PCRs, around 220 ng DNA, 25,000 to 30,000 T cell genomes, was used. Method: immunoSEQ multiplex PCR; TCRdb's copy keeps in-frame clones and lacks some. Seen here are roughly 2.2 million clones, over 85% observed once, and the top ten hold 0.35% to 0.45%. As for this clone: Its antigen is still unknown.

Specimen: naive CD4+ T cells from PBMCs. Stated subset: CD45RA+ positively selected. The receptor was isolated from a man between 18 and 29 years old in good health. Some clones in this sample may be carry-over from other donors' samples. The V gene is TRBV6-5, the J gene TRBJ1-1; D may be TRBD1 (6 bases). As DNA, the CDR3 is TGTGCCAGCACACGTTCAGGGGAATCTGAAGCTTTCTTT. Translated: CASTRSGESEAFF.